This T cell receptor beta chain was recorded in a study of blood T cell repertoires in COVID-19. About the study: From the United States, Italy and Spain came samples of acute and convalescent COVID-19. T cells, B-cell-depleted T cells, or PBMCs provided the cDNA or gDNA that served as material.

This clone was counted only a few times. Original processing notes: Estimation of nucleated cell counts was performed using reference gene primer amplification. Only in-frame clones appear in the TCRdb table, and some are missing; sequencing was by immunoSEQ multiplex PCR. D and trimming come from the DNA, and the V and J calls and clone size come from that table. This sample has about 55,000 clones, with about four fifths found just once. The CDR3 runs 14 residues. Germline CDR1 and CDR2: SGHKS and YYEKEE (reference sequence). Between the trimmed V and J ends, which lost 0 bases and 4 bases, there was a span of 10 bases.

The sequenced sample was peripheral blood. The chain links TRBV5-5 to TRBJ1-1; D is possibly TRBD1 (5 bases). The clonotype comes from a human donor in a cohort sampled during active or convalescent COVID-19. CDR3 nucleotides: TGTGCCAGCAGCTTGGGCAGGGTGGGCACTGAAGCTTTCTTT. Translation: CASSLGRVGTEAFF.